This T cell receptor (beta chain) was recovered during a study of blood T cell repertoires in COVID-19. V was clipped by 2 bases and J by 5 bases, with 25 bases between them. Germline values: CDR1 SGDLS, CDR2 YYNGEE. This CDR3 contains 18 residues. Generated by immunoSEQ multiplex PCR, the TCRdb table keeps only in-frame clones and is missing some. The data contain approximately 230,000 clones, approximately 90% of them seen just once; the ten biggest clones take up roughly 6.7%. The sequenced sample was peripheral blood. The clonotype originates from a woman in her 30s with COVID-19, enrolled during active disease. This rearrangement joins TRBV9 to TRBJ1-1; TRBD1 is a possible D gene (6 bases). The CDR3 DNA reads TGTGCCAGCAGCGTGGGGGCAGGACCGATAGTTACCTTGACTGAAGCTTTCTTT. Translating gives CASSVGAGPIVTLTEAFF. The full variable domain, its missing parts supplied by reference TRBV9 and TRBJ1-1, is DSGVTQTPKHLITATGQRVTLRCSPRSGDLSVYWYQQSLDQGLQFLIQYYNGEERAKGNILERFSAQQFPDLHSELNLSSLELGDSALYFCASSVGAGPIVTLTEAFFGQGTRLTVV.